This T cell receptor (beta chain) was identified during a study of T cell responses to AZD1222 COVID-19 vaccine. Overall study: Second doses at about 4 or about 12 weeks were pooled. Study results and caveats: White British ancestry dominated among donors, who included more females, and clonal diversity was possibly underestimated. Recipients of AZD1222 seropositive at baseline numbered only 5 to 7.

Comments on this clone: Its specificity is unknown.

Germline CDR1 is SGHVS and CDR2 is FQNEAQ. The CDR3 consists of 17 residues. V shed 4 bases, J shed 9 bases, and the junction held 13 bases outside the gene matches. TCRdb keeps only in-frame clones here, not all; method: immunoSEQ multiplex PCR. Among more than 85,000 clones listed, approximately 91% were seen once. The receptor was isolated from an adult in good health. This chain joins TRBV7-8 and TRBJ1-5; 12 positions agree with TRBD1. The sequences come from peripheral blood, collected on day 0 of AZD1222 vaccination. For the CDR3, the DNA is TGTGCCAGCAGCTGGGACAGGGGGCGGCAGGGACAGGGGCCCCAGCATTTT. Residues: CASSWDRGRQGQGPQHF.